The T cell receptor beta chain under discussion was sequenced for a study of T cell responses to AZD1222 COVID-19 vaccine. Study observations and caveats: Repertoires were collected only later (after the peak T cell response had occurred).

V was shortened by 6 bases and J by 0 bases, with 14 bases between the two germline ends. Germline V lookup: CDR1 KGHSH, CDR2 LQKENI. CDR3 length: 15 amino acids. Clones were sequenced by immunoSEQ multiplex PCR, and TCRdb holds only the in-frame ones, with some missing. The sample gives around 160,000 clones, around 86% of which show up once; about 4% is in the top ten. In the case of this clone: The antigen is undetermined.

The TCR sequence derives from an adult in good health. The rearrangement joins TRBV18 to TRBJ2-5; D is perhaps TRBD1 or TRBD2 (6 bases each). Sample: peripheral blood, taken on day 0 of MenACWY control vaccination. CDR3 bases: TGTGCCAGCTCCCCGGGGGCAGCCTACCAAGAGACCCAGTACTTC. As protein: CASSPGAAYQETQYF.